This T cell receptor beta chain was sequenced during a study of blood T cell repertoires in COVID-19. Study details: Samples of COVID-19 (acute and convalescent) were obtained from the United States, Italy and Spain. Nucleic acid was either cDNA or gDNA, and it came from T cells, B-cell-depleted T cells, or PBMCs.

The Seattle site enrolled patients during active infection and followed them longitudinally. Authors' methods: Reference gene primers were amplified, and this amplification served to estimate nucleated cell counts. Profiled with immunoSEQ multiplex PCR; TCRdb holds only in-frame clones, not every one. For V, J and clone size, that table is used; D and trimming come from the DNA. The table has approximately 400,000 clones, 88% seen once. This TCR derives from a woman aged 45-59 years with COVID-19, enrolled during active disease. Sequencing input: peripheral blood.

CDR3 region: CAWSVHNSPYGYTF. CDR3 DNA sequence: TGTGCCTGGAGTGTACATAACAGTCCATATGGCTACACCTTC. J is TRBJ1-2 and V is TRBV30; D remains ambiguous. There are 14 residues in the CDR3. Germline CDR1 is GTSNPN and CDR2 is SVGIG (reference sequence). V gave up 0 bases and J gave up 5 bases, with 13 bases separating them.